The subject of this entry is one TCR beta chain. Its target is unknown. Profiled with immunoSEQ multiplex PCR; TCRdb holds only in-frame clones, not every one. This sample has around 160,000 clones, with under 95% found just once. The record originates from a study of T cell responses to AZD1222 COVID-19 vaccine. Germline CDR1 and CDR2: SQVTM and ANQGSEA. With 3 bases removed from V and 10 bases from J, the gap between germline ends came to 12 bases. The CDR3 consists of 11 residues. General study points: At baseline, just five to seven AZD1222 recipients tested seropositive. As reported, nearly half of all spike-specific TCRs target variant regions that are unmutated.

The TCR was taken from an adult in good health. Specimen: peripheral blood, collected on day 0 of AZD1222 vaccination. The chain uses TRBV29-1 and TRBJ1-1; no clear D gene. In DNA, the CDR3 is TGCAGCGTTGATGACTTCTCTGGAGCTTTCTTT. Protein: CSVDDFSGAFF.